Below, 30 T cell receptor beta chains from the same sample are listed, as sequenced in a study of blood T cell repertoires in COVID-19. This table comes from immunoSEQ multiplex PCR, and its TCRdb copy is limited to in-frame clones, with some not included. The data hold approximately 190,000 clones, with 80% to 85% observed a single time. Sequencing input: PBMCs or T cells enriched from blood (not recorded which). Receptors were obtained from a young woman who had been exposed to COVID-19.

The rearrangement uses TRBV2 and TRBJ1-6; TRBD1 agrees at 7 bases. Germline lookup yields CDR1 SNHLY and CDR2 FYNNEI. This CDR3 region has 12 residues. The J segment lost 15 bases and the V segment lost 1 base, leaving 3 bases of the junction unmatched. The CDR3 nucleotides are TGTGCCAGCAGTGAAGGGGACAGCATCCTCCACTTT. This translates into CASSEGDSILHF. Full variable domain (missing parts from reference TRBV2 and TRBJ1-6): EPEVTQTPSHQVTQMGQEVILRCVPISNHLYFYWYRQILGQKVEFLVSFYNNEISEKSEIFDDQFSVERPDGSNFTLKIRSTKLEDSAMYFCASSEGDSILHFGNGTRLTVT.

The chain links TRBV9 to TRBJ2-7; no firm D call. The V and J ends lost 1 base and 0 bases respectively, with 11 bases between them. CDR1 is SGDLS, CDR2 YYNGEE, per germline. The CDR3 has 15 residues. The CDR3, as DNA: TGTGCCAGCAGCGTAAATGCAGAAGTCTCCTACGAGCAGTACTTC. It codes for CASSVNAEVSYEQYF.

The chain is built from TRBV6-2 or TRBV6-3 and TRBJ2-7; the match to TRBD2 covers 10 bases. The CDR3 sequence is 17 residues long. Germline V gene data show CDR1 as MNHEY and CDR2 as SVGEGT. Trimming at V came to 2 bases and at J to 1 base, leaving 8 bases not matched to a gene. CDR3 in DNA: TGTGCCAGCAGTTACCCGACTAGCGGGTACGAATCCTACGAGCAGTACTTC. It translates to CASSYPTSGYESYEQYF.

V and J are TRBV19 and TRBJ2-5, with TRBD1 as a possible D gene (6 bases). V dropped 3 bases and J dropped 3 bases, with 17 bases sitting between them. The germline CDR1 and CDR2 sequences are LNHDA and SQIVND (reference sequence). This CDR3 spans 16 amino acids. CDR3 in amino acids: CASSINSGTPEETQYF. CDR3 DNA sequence: TGTGCCAGTAGTATTAACTCCGGGACACCCGAAGAGACCCAGTACTTC.

This clone was seen more than once but under ten times. The chain carries TRBV9 and TRBJ1-2, with 12 positions matching TRBD1. Losses at the gene ends were 0 bases for V and 9 bases for J; bases not matched to a gene: 9. The germline V gene has CDR1 SGDLS and CDR2 YYNGEE. The CDR3 runs 16 residues. In DNA form, the CDR3 reads TGTGCCAGCAGCGTAGATCCCGGGACAGGGGGCGCGAGCTACACCTTC. Protein product: CASSVDPGTGGASYTF.

V and J are TRBV14 and TRBJ1-1; 7 nucleotides agree with TRBD1. CDR1 SGHDN and CDR2 FVKESK come from the germline V gene. J was trimmed by 7 bases and V by 4 bases; bases with no gene match: 6. This CDR3 region has 13 residues. In DNA, the CDR3 is TGTGCCAGCAGCCCCCGGGACAGCATTGAAGCTTTCTTT. This translates into CASSPRDSIEAFF. Together with reference TRBV14 and TRBJ1-1, the CDR3 gives the full variable domain: EAGVTQFPSHSVIEKGQTVTLRCDPISGHDNLYWYRRVMGKEIKFLLHFVKESKQDESGMPNNRFLAERTGGTYSTLKVQPAELEDSGVYFCASSPRDSIEAFFGQGTRLTVV.

This chain joins TRBV5-1 and TRBJ1-1, with TRBD1 matching over 7 bases. Germline CDR1 reads SGHRS; CDR2 reads YFSETQ. The ends lost 2 bases at V and 1 base at J; junction bases unmatched: 8. CDR3 length equals 16 residues. The CDR3 DNA is TGCGCCAGCAGCTTAGAACAACAGGGGACGAACACTGAAGCTTTCTTT. Encoded protein: CASSLEQQGTNTEAFF.

The chain joins TRBV5-1 to TRBJ2-2; TRBD2 is a possible D gene (5 bases). This CDR3 contains 15 residues. Trimming cost V 4 bases and J 0 bases, with 10 bases left between them. CDR1 and CDR2 from the germline V gene are SGHRS and YFSETQ. This CDR3 reads CASSEGTSNTGELFF. The CDR3 DNA sequence: TGCGCCAGCAGCGAGGGCACTTCGAACACCGGGGAGCTGTTTTTT.

The V and J genes are TRBV10-1 and TRBJ1-2, with 7 bases lining up with TRBD1. The CDR3 contains 13 residues. Germline V gives CDR1 WNHNN, CDR2 SYGVQD (reference sequence). The junction had 5 bases not matched to a gene; V was cut back by 6 bases and J by 4 bases. CDR3: CASSLTGSYGYTF. The CDR3 DNA reads as TGCGCCAGCAGCCTGACAGGGTCCTATGGCTACACCTTC.

This sequence joins TRBV20-1 and TRBJ1-5, with 7 nucleotides matching TRBD1. The CDR3 runs to 14 residues. V dropped 3 bases and J dropped 0; count of bases not matched to a gene: 2. Germline CDR1 and CDR2: DFQATT and SNEGSKA (reference sequence). The CDR3 spells CSASTGDSNQPQHF. Here the CDR3 DNA reads TGCAGTGCTAGTACAGGGGATAGCAATCAGCCCCAGCATTTT.

This clone was picked up one time. The DNA for the CDR3 is TGTGCCAGCAGCTCCCCGGTTAGCGGGGGGGCGGCAGATACGCAGTATTTT. It codes for CASSSPVSGGAADTQYF. The chain combines TRBV7-9 with TRBJ2-3; 11 nucleotides align to TRBD2. Germline-derived CDR1 and CDR2 are SEHNR and FQNEAQ (reference sequence). The CDR3 extends over 17 amino acids. V shed 4 bases, J shed 4 bases, and the junction held 10 bases outside the gene matches. Variable domain in full (rest from reference TRBV7-9 and TRBJ2-3): DTGVSQNPRHKITKRGQNVTFRCDPISEHNRLYWYRQTLGQGPEFLTYFQNEAQLEKSRLLSDRFSAERPKGSFSTLEIQRTEQGDSAMYLCASSSPVSGGAADTQYFGPGTRLTVL.

The V call is TRBV6-5, the J call TRBJ1-2; 7 nucleotides line up with TRBD1. Trimming removed 0 bases from V and 1 base from J; junction bases left unmatched: 2. Germline values: CDR1 MNHEY, CDR2 SVGAGI. The CDR3 is 15 residues long. The CDR3: CASSYSGQLNYGYTF. The DNA of the CDR3 is TGTGCCAGCAGTTACTCGGGACAGCTTAACTATGGCTACACCTTC.

CDR3 nucleotides: TGTGCCAGCAGCTTAGTGGGCAGGCCCCAAGAGACCCAGTACTTC. Its translation is CASSLVGRPQETQYF. V and J are TRBV11-2 and TRBJ2-5, with D hard to call. The CDR3 spans 15 residues. Germline V gene sequence: CDR1 SGHAT, CDR2 FQNNGV. Trimming removed 1 base from V and 1 base from J, with 10 bases in between.

Notes on this clone: The junction does not match germline at one end; this may be a read error. The chain is built from TRBV3-1 (or the pseudogene TRBV3-2) and TRBJ2-7; 7 bases match TRBD1. CDR3 length: 12 amino acids. Germline V gene data show CDR1 as LGHDT and CDR2 as YNNKEL (reference sequence). The CDR3 sequence is CASSQGQGFEAF. In nucleotides, the CDR3 is TGTGCCAGCAGCCAAGGACAGGGTTTCGAGGCCTTC.

This chain links TRBV5-1 with TRBJ1-1, with D possibly TRBD1 on 6 matching bases. V lost 1 base and J lost 4, with 14 bases in between. CDR1 is SGHRS and CDR2 is YFSETQ in the germline V gene. This CDR3 is built from 15 residues. The CDR3 is CASSLFTAGATEAFF. The DNA of the CDR3 is TGCGCCAGCAGCTTGTTTACGGCAGGGGCCACTGAAGCTTTCTTT.

The chain combines TRBV6-4 with TRBJ2-7, with 9 positions matching TRBD2. CDR3 length: 13 residues. V was pared by 8 bases and J by 6 bases, with 8 bases of the junction left unmatched. The germline gives CDR1 MRHNA, CDR2 SNTAGT. CDR3 amino acids: CASSEAGGREQYF. The CDR3 nucleotides are TGTGCCAGCTCGGAAGCGGGGGGTCGCGAGCAGTACTTC.

This clone was counted between two and nine times. The chain employs TRBV5-6 and TRBJ1-5; D might be TRBD1 (5 bases). V shed 3 bases and J shed 0 bases, with 10 bases lying between them. Per the germline V gene, CDR1 is SGHDT and CDR2 is YYEEEE. The CDR3 totals 15 residues. CDR3 DNA sequence: TGTGCCAGCAGCTGGGGGGTATATAGCAATCAGCCCCAGCATTTT. It is translated as CASSWGVYSNQPQHF.

The V call is TRBV2, the J call TRBJ2-1; no clear D gene. CDR3 length equals 12 residues. V lost 6 bases and J 3 bases, leaving 6 bases between the germline ends. Germline V CDR1 and CDR2: SNHLY, FYNNEI. Written as DNA, the CDR3 is TGTGCCAGCAGCGGTAACTACAATGAGCAGTTCTTC. Translated, it gives CASSGNYNEQFF.

The rearrangement joins TRBV30 to TRBJ1-1; D gene ambiguous. Germline CDR1 reads GTSNPN; CDR2 reads SVGIG (reference sequence). The CDR3 is 13 residues long. V was trimmed by 0 bases and J by 0 bases, leaving 5 bases between them. This CDR3 is CAWSVTVNTEAFF. The CDR3 coding sequence is TGTGCCTGGAGTGTAACAGTGAACACTGAAGCTTTCTTT. The full variable domain, with the rest looked up from reference TRBV30 and TRBJ1-1, is SQTIHQWPATLVQPVGSPLSLECTVEGTSNPNLYWYRQAAGRGLQLLFYSVGIGQISSEVPQNLSASRPQDRQFILSSKKLLLSDSGFYLCAWSVTVNTEAFFGQGTRLTVV.

The rearrangement links TRBV18 to TRBJ2-3; D is possibly TRBD1 (6 bases). The CDR3 has 15 amino acids. Trimming removed 6 bases from V and 0 bases from J, with 13 bases in between. The germline V gene encodes CDR1 KGHSH and CDR2 LQKENI. As DNA, the CDR3 is TGTGCCAGCTCCCCGGGGACAACTAGCACAGATACGCAGTATTTT. Its protein product is CASSPGTTSTDTQYF.

The chain combines TRBV5-4 with TRBJ2-5; unclear D gene. The CDR3 loop spans 14 amino acids. With 0 bases removed from V and 2 bases from J, the gap between germline ends came to 8 bases. Germline V gene sequence: CDR1 SGHNT, CDR2 YYREEE (reference sequence). CDR3 amino acids: CASSLDRFQETQYF. CDR3 DNA: TGTGCCAGCAGCTTGGATCGGTTTCAAGAGACCCAGTACTTC.

This sequence joins TRBV30 and TRBJ1-1, with D perhaps matching TRBD1 (6 bases). The germline V gene has CDR1 GTSNPN and CDR2 SVGIG (reference sequence). V gave up 3 bases and J gave up 5 bases, with 13 bases separating them. The CDR3 runs 13 residues. The CDR3 region is CAWSPGARTEAFF. The CDR3 DNA follows: TGTGCCTGGAGCCCAGGGGCCCGGACTGAAGCTTTCTTT. The full variable domain, rest sourced from reference TRBV30 and TRBJ1-1, is SQTIHQWPATLVQPVGSPLSLECTVEGTSNPNLYWYRQAAGRGLQLLFYSVGIGQISSEVPQNLSASRPQDRQFILSSKKLLLSDSGFYLCAWSPGARTEAFFGQGTRLTVV.

V is TRBV19 and J is TRBJ1-2; no clear D. The CDR3 contains 13 residues. Per germline, CDR1 LNHDA and CDR2 SQIVND (reference sequence). V shed 9 bases and J shed 0 bases, with 11 bases lying between them. DNA of the CDR3: TGTGCCAGCACGGAGATAGCTAACTATGGCTACACCTTC. This gives the protein CASTEIANYGYTF.

The gene calls are TRBV12-5 and TRBJ1-6, with D possibly TRBD1 on 5 matching bases. The ends were cut back, 0 bases at V and 7 bases at J, with 10 bases in the middle. Germline CDR1 reads LGHNT; CDR2 reads FRNRAP. CDR3 length equals 15 residues. CDR3 loop: CASGLVQGPNSPLHF. Here the CDR3 DNA reads TGTGCTAGTGGTTTGGTGCAGGGCCCCAATTCACCCCTCCACTTT.

The chain carries TRBV4-1 and TRBJ2-7; D is possibly TRBD2 (6 bases). Germline CDR1 is MGHRA and CDR2 is YSYEKL. The CDR3 totals 16 residues. The V and J ends lost 0 bases and 7 bases respectively, with 19 bases between them. CDR3 protein: CASSQEERVTSWEQYF. DNA of the CDR3: TGCGCCAGCAGCCAAGAAGAGCGGGTAACTTCTTGGGAGCAGTACTTC.

About this clone itself: The same CDR3 also results from other DNA sequences found in this sample. The V call is TRBV2, the J call TRBJ1-1; D may be TRBD1 (6 bases). Trimming took 5 bases from V and 0 from J, leaving 7 bases between them. CDR3 length equals 13 residues. CDR1 and CDR2 from the germline V gene are SNHLY and FYNNEI. This CDR3 is CASSTGLNTEAFF. CDR3 coding DNA: TGTGCCAGCAGTACAGGGTTGAACACTGAAGCTTTCTTT.

This sequence joins TRBV19 and TRBJ1-5; tentatively, D is TRBD1 (5 bases). CDR3 length equals 14 residues. CDR1 is LNHDA and CDR2 is SQIVND in the germline V gene (reference sequence). The V end lost 4 bases, the J end lost 0 bases, and 7 bases lay between the germline ends. The chain's CDR3 is CASSKTDSNQPQHF. CDR3 nucleotides: TGTGCCAGTAGTAAGACAGATAGCAATCAGCCCCAGCATTTT. The whole variable domain, remainder taken from reference TRBV19 and TRBJ1-5, is DGGITQSPKYLFRKEGQNVTLSCEQNLNHDAMYWYRQDPGQGLRLIYYSQIVNDFQKGDIAEGYSVSREKKESFPLTVTSAQKNPTAFYLCASSKTDSNQPQHFGDGTRLSIL.

This clone was counted between two and nine times. The rearrangement links TRBV29-1 to TRBJ2-7; D is undetermined. Deletions cut 1 base from V and 3 bases from J, with 4 bases between. Germline loops: CDR1 SQVTM, CDR2 ANQGSEA. The CDR3 length is 11 residues. This CDR3 is CSVEASYEQYF. CDR3 DNA sequence: TGCAGCGTTGAAGCCAGCTACGAGCAGTACTTC.

The V call is TRBV6-1, the J call TRBJ2-5, with D maybe TRBD1 (6 bases). Germline V lookup: CDR1 MNHNS, CDR2 SASEGT. V gave up 1 base and J gave up 0 bases, with 9 bases separating them. CDR3 length: 15 residues. Here the CDR3 reads CASSEGDRNQETQYF. The CDR3 DNA reads as TGTGCCAGCAGTGAAGGCGACAGGAACCAAGAGACCCAGTACTTC.

This chain links TRBV5-5 with TRBJ2-5; 7 bases are a match to TRBD2. Germline V gives CDR1 SGHKS, CDR2 YYEKEE (reference sequence). V lost 4 bases and J lost 3; bases outside the gene matches: 6. CDR3 length: 14 residues. CDR3 region: CASSPRGGEETQYF. In nucleotides, the CDR3 is TGTGCCAGCAGCCCCCGCGGGGGAGAAGAGACCCAGTACTTC.